The rows below give T cell receptor beta chains drawn from one sample of a study of CD8 T cells in ankylosing spondylitis. Via MiXCR, TCRdb re-called the 5' RACE reads, giving one row per CDR3 protein. The sample consists of fewer than 400,000 distinct CDR3 sequences, roughly 8% of them appearing once. Input material: blood, either unsorted or a sorted T cell fraction (not recorded which). The receptors derive from a male donor with ankylosing spondylitis. CDR3s include the opening cysteine and the closing phenylalanine or tryptophan. A D gene is named only where the DNA matches it firmly. Clone size, where shown, is once, few, many, or a class for clones that have expanded.

j_call: TRBJ2-7; v_call: TRBV20-1; d_call: TRBD1; cdr3_length: 17; clone_size: -; cdr3_aa: CSAAGPGQGLWNYEQYF; cdr3_nt: TGCAGTGCCGCCGGGCCTGGACAGGGCCTTTGGAACTACGAGCAGTACTTC
j_call: TRBJ1-1; v_call: TRBV12-3/TRBV12-4; d_call: -; cdr3_length: 15; clone_size: few; cdr3_aa: CASSFAMPGTTEAFF; cdr3_nt: TGTGCCAGCAGTTTCGCGATGCCCGGGACAACTGAAGCTTTCTTT
j_call: TRBJ2-1; v_call: TRBV5-1; d_call: TRBD2; cdr3_length: 16; clone_size: many; cdr3_aa: CASSDGLAGGSDEQFF; cdr3_nt: TGCGCCAGCAGCGACGGACTAGCGGGAGGTAGTGATGAGCAGTTCTTC
j_call: TRBJ2-7; v_call: TRBV25-1; d_call: -; cdr3_length: 13; clone_size: many; cdr3_aa: CASSEYGGYEQYF; cdr3_nt: TGTGCCAGCAGTGAGTACGGGGGCTACGAGCAGTACTTC
j_call: TRBJ1-4; v_call: TRBV20-1; d_call: TRBD1; cdr3_length: 13; clone_size: few; cdr3_aa: CSAETGSNEKLFF; cdr3_nt: TGCAGTGCCGAGACAGGGTCTAATGAAAAACTGTTTTTT
j_call: TRBJ2-7; v_call: TRBV6-5; d_call: -; cdr3_length: 13; clone_size: few; cdr3_aa: CASSFHLSYEQYF; cdr3_nt: TGTGCCAGCAGTTTTCACCTCTCCTACGAGCAGTACTTC
j_call: TRBJ2-5; v_call: TRBV19; d_call: -; cdr3_length: 13; clone_size: few; cdr3_aa: CASSTGRRETQYF; cdr3_nt: TGTGCCAGTAGCACAGGGCGGAGAGAGACCCAGTACTTC
j_call: TRBJ2-4; v_call: TRBV14; d_call: -; cdr3_length: 12; clone_size: few; cdr3_aa: CASSHDGNIQYF; cdr3_nt: TGTGCCAGCAGCCACGACGGGAACATTCAGTACTTC
j_call: TRBJ2-7; v_call: TRBV3-1; d_call: TRBD2; cdr3_length: 13; clone_size: few; cdr3_aa: CASSKLAGDEQYF; cdr3_nt: TGTGCCAGCAGCAAACTAGCGGGAGACGAGCAGTACTTC
j_call: TRBJ1-2; v_call: TRBV7-9; d_call: -; cdr3_length: 16; clone_size: few; cdr3_aa: CASSVEGGRGYYGYTF; cdr3_nt: TGTGCCAGCAGCGTGGAGGGCGGCCGAGGGTACTATGGCTACACCTTC
j_call: TRBJ2-3; v_call: TRBV14; d_call: TRBD2; cdr3_length: 16; clone_size: -; cdr3_aa: CASSQDTGGHTDTQYF; cdr3_nt: TGTGCCAGCAGCCAAGACACGGGAGGGCATACAGATACGCAGTATTTT
j_call: TRBJ2-7; v_call: TRBV12-3/TRBV12-4; d_call: -; cdr3_length: 16; clone_size: few; cdr3_aa: CASSLLPSWQTYEQYF; cdr3_nt: TGTGCCAGCAGTTTACTCCCTTCTTGGCAGACCTACGAGCAGTACTTC
j_call: TRBJ2-5; v_call: TRBV20-1; d_call: -; cdr3_length: 13; clone_size: few; cdr3_aa: CSARTGEGETQYF; cdr3_nt: TGCAGTGCTAGAACAGGGGAGGGGGAGACCCAGTACTTC
j_call: TRBJ1-5; v_call: TRBV7-2; d_call: -; cdr3_length: 16; clone_size: -; cdr3_aa: CASSLAVAGVDQPQHF; cdr3_nt: TGTGCCAGCAGCTTAGCGGTTGCAGGGGTGGATCAGCCCCAGCATTTT
j_call: TRBJ2-7; v_call: TRBV5-1; d_call: TRBD1; cdr3_length: 14; clone_size: few; cdr3_aa: CASQGQGNSYEQYF; cdr3_nt: TGCGCCAGCCAGGGACAGGGGAATTCCTACGAGCAGTACTTC
j_call: TRBJ2-5; v_call: TRBV2; d_call: -; cdr3_length: 12; clone_size: -; cdr3_aa: CAGRTDQQTQYF; cdr3_nt: TGTGCCGGCCGGACAGACCAGCAGACCCAGTACTTC
j_call: TRBJ1-1; v_call: TRBV29-1; d_call: TRBD1; cdr3_length: 13; clone_size: -; cdr3_aa: CSVRTGKDTEAFF; cdr3_nt: TGCAGCGTTCGGACAGGGAAGGACACTGAAGCTTTCTTT
j_call: TRBJ2-1; v_call: TRBV6-1; d_call: -; cdr3_length: 16; clone_size: -; cdr3_aa: CASRPTAPSSYNEQFF; cdr3_nt: TGTGCCAGCAGACCGACAGCTCCGAGCTCCTACAATGAGCAGTTCTTC
j_call: TRBJ2-1; v_call: TRBV2; d_call: -; cdr3_length: 14; clone_size: many; cdr3_aa: CASKGGSSYNEQFF; cdr3_nt: TGTGCCAGCAAAGGTGGGAGCTCCTACAATGAGCAGTTCTTC
j_call: TRBJ2-3; v_call: TRBV12-3/TRBV12-4; d_call: TRBD2; cdr3_length: 15; clone_size: few; cdr3_aa: CASNPGLREYYTQYF; cdr3_nt: TGTGCCAGCAACCCCGGTCTGCGGGAGTACTATACGCAGTATTTT
j_call: TRBJ1-6; v_call: TRBV9; d_call: -; cdr3_length: 15; clone_size: -; cdr3_aa: CASSVGQGRHSPLHF; cdr3_nt: TGTGCCAGCAGCGTAGGGCAGGGAAGGCATTCACCCCTCCACTTT
j_call: TRBJ2-1; v_call: TRBV7-2; d_call: TRBD2; cdr3_length: 15; clone_size: -; cdr3_aa: CASSPLAGEHNEQFF; cdr3_nt: TGTGCCAGCAGCCCCCTAGCGGGAGAGCACAATGAGCAGTTCTTC
j_call: TRBJ2-4; v_call: TRBV28; d_call: -; cdr3_length: 14; clone_size: -; cdr3_aa: CASSGGDFGNIQYF; cdr3_nt: TGTGCCAGCAGTGGGGGAGATTTTGGAAACATTCAGTACTTC
j_call: TRBJ2-2; v_call: TRBV3-1; d_call: -; cdr3_length: 16; clone_size: few; cdr3_aa: CASSRNGILNTGELFF; cdr3_nt: TGTGCCAGCAGCCGAAATGGTATCCTTAACACCGGGGAGCTGTTTTTT
j_call: TRBJ1-2; v_call: TRBV29-1; d_call: TRBD1; cdr3_length: 14; clone_size: -; cdr3_aa: CSVDTGGRNYGYTF; cdr3_nt: TGCAGCGTAGATACAGGGGGCCGTAACTATGGCTACACCTTC
j_call: TRBJ2-7; v_call: TRBV7-8; d_call: TRBD1; cdr3_length: 14; clone_size: few; cdr3_aa: CASSLGGQVYEQYF; cdr3_nt: TGTGCCAGCAGCTTAGGGGGACAGGTCTACGAGCAGTACTTC
j_call: TRBJ2-3; v_call: TRBV18; d_call: -; cdr3_length: 14; clone_size: -; cdr3_aa: CASSPRGYTDTQYF; cdr3_nt: TGTGCCAGCTCACCAAGGGGTTACACAGATACGCAGTATTTT
j_call: TRBJ2-3; v_call: TRBV10-3; d_call: TRBD1; cdr3_length: 17; clone_size: few; cdr3_aa: CAIKGQGSSETTDTQYF; cdr3_nt: TGTGCCATCAAAGGACAGGGTTCCTCCGAGACTACAGATACGCAGTATTTT
j_call: TRBJ1-2; v_call: TRBV7-2; d_call: -; cdr3_length: 12; clone_size: -; cdr3_aa: CASSRDLYGYTF; cdr3_nt: TGTGCCAGCAGCCGAGACCTCTATGGCTACACCTTC
j_call: TRBJ2-4; v_call: TRBV14; d_call: -; cdr3_length: 15; clone_size: once; cdr3_aa: CASSQSGTVKNIQYF; cdr3_nt: TGTGCCAGCAGCCAATCCGGGACTGTCAAAAACATTCAGTACTTC
j_call: TRBJ2-7; v_call: TRBV3-1; d_call: TRBD1; cdr3_length: 16; clone_size: few; cdr3_aa: CASSQEWTGGSYEQYF; cdr3_nt: TGTGCCAGCAGCCAAGAGTGGACAGGGGGTTCCTACGAGCAGTACTTC
j_call: TRBJ2-5; v_call: TRBV7-6; d_call: TRBD2; cdr3_length: 16; clone_size: few; cdr3_aa: CASSLGAGAYQETQYF; cdr3_nt: TGTGCCAGCAGCTTAGGAGCGGGAGCTTACCAAGAGACCCAGTACTTC
j_call: TRBJ2-7; v_call: TRBV11-2; d_call: -; cdr3_length: 15; clone_size: -; cdr3_aa: CASSLGQDSSYEQYF; cdr3_nt: TGTGCCAGCAGCTTAGGTCAGGATAGCTCCTACGAGCAGTACTTC
j_call: TRBJ2-2; v_call: TRBV6-5; d_call: -; cdr3_length: 17; clone_size: few; cdr3_aa: CASSYGAYSQNTGELFF; cdr3_nt: TGTGCCAGCAGTTACGGGGCATACAGTCAGAACACCGGGGAGCTGTTTTTT
j_call: TRBJ1-2; v_call: TRBV7-9; d_call: -; cdr3_length: 14; clone_size: few; cdr3_aa: CASSFKQGPYGYTF; cdr3_nt: TGTGCCAGCAGCTTTAAACAGGGACCATATGGCTACACCTTC
j_call: TRBJ2-7; v_call: TRBV28; d_call: TRBD2; cdr3_length: 15; clone_size: few; cdr3_aa: CASSPRLAGIYEQYF; cdr3_nt: TGTGCCAGCAGCCCTAGACTAGCGGGAATCTACGAGCAGTACTTC
j_call: TRBJ2-1; v_call: TRBV7-2; d_call: TRBD2; cdr3_length: 16; clone_size: few; cdr3_aa: CASSLDTSGSTNEQFF; cdr3_nt: TGTGCCAGCAGTTTAGATACTAGCGGGAGTACCAATGAGCAGTTCTTC
j_call: TRBJ2-3; v_call: TRBV28; d_call: -; cdr3_length: 13; clone_size: many; cdr3_aa: CASRREAGDTQYF; cdr3_nt: TGTGCCAGCAGAAGAGAGGCCGGTGATACGCAGTATTTT
j_call: TRBJ2-2; v_call: TRBV29-1; d_call: -; cdr3_length: 13; clone_size: many; cdr3_aa: CSVVRGNTGELFF; cdr3_nt: TGCAGCGTGGTCCGGGGTAACACCGGGGAGCTGTTTTTT
j_call: TRBJ1-3; v_call: TRBV28; d_call: -; cdr3_length: 19; clone_size: few; cdr3_aa: CASSSLLPGRRISGNTIYF; cdr3_nt: TGTGCCAGCAGCTCACTCCTACCGGGACGGAGAATCTCTGGAAACACCATATATTTT
j_call: TRBJ2-7; v_call: TRBV5-1; d_call: TRBD1; cdr3_length: 13; clone_size: few; cdr3_aa: CASRVGQGDEQYF; cdr3_nt: TGCGCCAGCAGGGTCGGGCAGGGGGACGAGCAGTACTTC
j_call: TRBJ2-5; v_call: TRBV7-2; d_call: TRBD1; cdr3_length: 14; clone_size: many; cdr3_aa: CASSLDRGRETQYF; cdr3_nt: TGTGCCAGCAGCTTAGACAGGGGGAGAGAGACCCAGTACTTC
j_call: TRBJ2-3; v_call: TRBV6-2/TRBV6-3; d_call: -; cdr3_length: 15; clone_size: -; cdr3_aa: CASSYYEPSTDTQYF; cdr3_nt: TGTGCCAGCAGTTACTACGAGCCAAGCACAGATACGCAGTATTTT
j_call: TRBJ2-5; v_call: TRBV5-1; d_call: -; cdr3_length: 14; clone_size: many; cdr3_aa: CASSLAGYQETQYF; cdr3_nt: TGCGCCAGCAGCTTGGCCGGCTACCAAGAGACCCAGTACTTC
j_call: TRBJ2-5; v_call: TRBV7-2; d_call: TRBD2; cdr3_length: 16; clone_size: -; cdr3_aa: CASSSNQGFSGETQYF; cdr3_nt: TGTGCCAGCAGCTCGAACCAAGGATTTAGCGGGGAGACCCAGTACTTC
j_call: TRBJ2-1; v_call: TRBV3-1; d_call: -; cdr3_length: 16; clone_size: many; cdr3_aa: CASSPPTGRRHNEQFF; cdr3_nt: TGTGCCAGCAGCCCTCCGACAGGGAGGCGTCACAATGAGCAGTTCTTC
j_call: TRBJ1-5; v_call: TRBV18; d_call: -; cdr3_length: 13; clone_size: -; cdr3_aa: CASSPNPDQPQHF; cdr3_nt: TGTGCCAGCTCACCAAATCCAGATCAGCCCCAGCATTTT
j_call: TRBJ2-7; v_call: TRBV20-1; d_call: -; cdr3_length: 14; clone_size: few; cdr3_aa: CSAGYELAVYEQYF; cdr3_nt: TGCAGTGCTGGATATGAACTAGCTGTCTACGAGCAGTACTTC
j_call: TRBJ2-5; v_call: TRBV25-1; d_call: -; cdr3_length: 15; clone_size: few; cdr3_aa: CASSLGDRTQVTQYF; cdr3_nt: TGTGCCAGCAGCCTAGGCGATAGGACACAGGTGACCCAGTACTTC
j_call: TRBJ2-1; v_call: TRBV9; d_call: -; cdr3_length: 13; clone_size: -; cdr3_aa: CASSGSLYNEQFF; cdr3_nt: TGTGCCAGCAGCGGCAGCCTCTACAATGAGCAGTTCTTC
j_call: TRBJ1-3; v_call: TRBV3-1; d_call: -; cdr3_length: 15; clone_size: few; cdr3_aa: CASSQDITPANTIYF; cdr3_nt: TGTGCCAGCAGCCAAGATATTACCCCAGCAAACACCATATATTTT
j_call: TRBJ1-5; v_call: TRBV29-1; d_call: -; cdr3_length: 13; clone_size: many; cdr3_aa: CSVGDSENQPQHF; cdr3_nt: TGCAGCGTTGGAGACAGCGAAAATCAGCCCCAGCATTTT
j_call: TRBJ2-5; v_call: TRBV20-1; d_call: TRBD2; cdr3_length: 14; clone_size: few; cdr3_aa: CSASQAGGEETQYF; cdr3_nt: TGCAGTGCTAGTCAGGCGGGAGGGGAAGAGACCCAGTACTTC
j_call: TRBJ1-1; v_call: TRBV6-2/TRBV6-3; d_call: TRBD1; cdr3_length: 14; clone_size: few; cdr3_aa: CASRVFGQGRVVFF; cdr3_nt: TGTGCCAGCAGAGTTTTCGGACAGGGAAGGGTGGTTTTCTTT
j_call: TRBJ2-1; v_call: TRBV7-3; d_call: -; cdr3_length: 15; clone_size: -; cdr3_aa: CASSTGAGAYDEQFF; cdr3_nt: TGTGCCAGCTCGACTGGGGCAGGGGCTTACGATGAGCAGTTCTTC
j_call: TRBJ2-7; v_call: TRBV25-1; d_call: -; cdr3_length: 15; clone_size: few; cdr3_aa: CASSESAGLYYEQYF; cdr3_nt: TGTGCCAGCAGTGAATCGGCAGGGCTCTACTACGAGCAGTACTTC
j_call: TRBJ1-1; v_call: TRBV11-2; d_call: -; cdr3_length: 16; clone_size: few; cdr3_aa: CASSLRHLMGNTEAFF; cdr3_nt: TGTGCCAGCAGCTTGAGACACCTGATGGGGAACACTGAAGCTTTCTTT
j_call: TRBJ2-7; v_call: TRBV20-1; d_call: TRBD1; cdr3_length: 12; clone_size: many; cdr3_aa: CSASGTGGEQYF; cdr3_nt: TGCAGTGCTTCTGGGACAGGGGGCGAGCAGTACTTC